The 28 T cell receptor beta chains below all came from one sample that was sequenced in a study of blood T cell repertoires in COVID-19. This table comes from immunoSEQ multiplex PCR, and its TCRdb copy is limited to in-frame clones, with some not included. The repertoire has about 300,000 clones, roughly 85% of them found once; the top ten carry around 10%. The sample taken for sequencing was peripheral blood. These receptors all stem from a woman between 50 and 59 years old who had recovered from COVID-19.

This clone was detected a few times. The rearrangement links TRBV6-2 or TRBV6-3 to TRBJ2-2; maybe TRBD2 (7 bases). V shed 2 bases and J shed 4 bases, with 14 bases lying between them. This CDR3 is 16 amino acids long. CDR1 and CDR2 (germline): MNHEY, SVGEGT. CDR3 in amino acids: CASSYTAGQITGELFF. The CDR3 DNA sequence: TGTGCCAGCAGTTACACAGCGGGACAAATCACCGGGGAGCTGTTTTTT.

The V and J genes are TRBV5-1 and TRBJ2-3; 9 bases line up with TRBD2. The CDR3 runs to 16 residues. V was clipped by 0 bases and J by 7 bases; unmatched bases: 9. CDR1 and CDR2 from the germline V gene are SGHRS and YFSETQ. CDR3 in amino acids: CASSLDALAGPNTQYF. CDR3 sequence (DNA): TGCGCCAGCAGCTTGGATGCGCTAGCGGGGCCGAATACGCAGTATTTT.

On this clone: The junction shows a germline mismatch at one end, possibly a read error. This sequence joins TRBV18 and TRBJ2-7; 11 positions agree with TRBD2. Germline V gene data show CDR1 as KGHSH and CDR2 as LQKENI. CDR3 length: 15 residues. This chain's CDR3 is CASSPRLAGSSEQYF. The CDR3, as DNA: TGTGCCAGCTCACCGCGACTAGCGGGATCCTCCGAGCAGTACTTC. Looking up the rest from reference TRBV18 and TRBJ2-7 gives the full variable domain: NAGVMQNPRHLVRRRGQEARLRCSPMKGHSHVYWYRQLPEEGLKFMVYLQKENIIDESGMPKERFSAEFPKEGPSILRIQQVVRGDSAAYFCASSPRLAGSSEQYFGPGTRLTVT.

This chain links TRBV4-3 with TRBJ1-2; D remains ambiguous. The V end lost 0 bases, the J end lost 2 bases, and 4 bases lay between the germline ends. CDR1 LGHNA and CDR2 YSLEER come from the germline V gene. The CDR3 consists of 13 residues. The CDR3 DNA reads TGCGCCAGCAGCCAAGACAGGAACTATGGCTACACCTTC. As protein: CASSQDRNYGYTF.

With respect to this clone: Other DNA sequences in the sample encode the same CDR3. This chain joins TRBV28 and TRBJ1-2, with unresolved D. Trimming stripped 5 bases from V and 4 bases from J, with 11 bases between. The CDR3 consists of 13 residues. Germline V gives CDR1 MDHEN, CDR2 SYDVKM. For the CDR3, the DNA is TGTGCCAGCAGTCCAACGGGGTCCTATGGCTACACCTTC. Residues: CASSPTGSYGYTF.

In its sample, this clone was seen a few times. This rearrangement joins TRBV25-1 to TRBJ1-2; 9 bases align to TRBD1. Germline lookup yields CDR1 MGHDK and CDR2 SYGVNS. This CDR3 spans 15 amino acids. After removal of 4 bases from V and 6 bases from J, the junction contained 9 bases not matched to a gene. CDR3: CASSGTGGGLNGYTF. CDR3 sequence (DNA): TGTGCCAGCAGTGGAACAGGGGGCGGTTTGAATGGCTACACCTTC.

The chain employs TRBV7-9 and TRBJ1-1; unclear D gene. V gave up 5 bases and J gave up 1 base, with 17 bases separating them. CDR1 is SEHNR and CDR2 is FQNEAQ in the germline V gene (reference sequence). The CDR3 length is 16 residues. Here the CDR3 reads CASSPQRALTNTEAFF. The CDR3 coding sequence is TGTGCCAGCAGCCCCCAGAGGGCTCTTACGAACACTGAAGCTTTCTTT.

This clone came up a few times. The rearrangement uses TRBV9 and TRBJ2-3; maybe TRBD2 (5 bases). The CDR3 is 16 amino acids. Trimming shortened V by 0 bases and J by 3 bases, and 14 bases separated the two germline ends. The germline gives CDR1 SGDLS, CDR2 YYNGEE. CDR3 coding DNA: TGTGCCAGCAGCGTAGAGAGGAACCGGGGAACAGATACGCAGTATTTT. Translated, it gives CASSVERNRGTDTQYF.

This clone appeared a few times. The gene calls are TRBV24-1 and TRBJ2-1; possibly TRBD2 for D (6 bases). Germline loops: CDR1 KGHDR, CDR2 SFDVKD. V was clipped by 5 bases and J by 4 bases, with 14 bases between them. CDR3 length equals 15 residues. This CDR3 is CATSAQGGMYNEQFF. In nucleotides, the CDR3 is TGTGCCACCAGTGCTCAGGGAGGAATGTACAATGAGCAGTTCTTC.

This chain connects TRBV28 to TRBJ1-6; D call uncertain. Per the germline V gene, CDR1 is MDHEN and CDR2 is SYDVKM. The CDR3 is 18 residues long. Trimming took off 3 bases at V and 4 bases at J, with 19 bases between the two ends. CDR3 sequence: CASSFRRAGGFYNSPLHF. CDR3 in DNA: TGTGCCAGCAGTTTTAGGAGGGCGGGAGGCTTTTATAATTCACCCCTCCACTTT.

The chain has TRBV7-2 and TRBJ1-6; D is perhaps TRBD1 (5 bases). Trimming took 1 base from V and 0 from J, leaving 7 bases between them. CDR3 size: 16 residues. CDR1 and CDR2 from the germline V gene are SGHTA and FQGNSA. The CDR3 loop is CASSLGDSSYNSPLHF. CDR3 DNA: TGTGCCAGCAGCTTAGGCGACAGCTCCTATAATTCACCCCTCCACTTT.

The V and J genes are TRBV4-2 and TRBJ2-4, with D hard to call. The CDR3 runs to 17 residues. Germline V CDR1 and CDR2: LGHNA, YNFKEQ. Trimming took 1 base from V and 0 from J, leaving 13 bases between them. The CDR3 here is CASSQASVELAKNIQYF. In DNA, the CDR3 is TGTGCCAGCAGCCAAGCAAGCGTTGAGCTAGCCAAAAACATTCAGTACTTC.

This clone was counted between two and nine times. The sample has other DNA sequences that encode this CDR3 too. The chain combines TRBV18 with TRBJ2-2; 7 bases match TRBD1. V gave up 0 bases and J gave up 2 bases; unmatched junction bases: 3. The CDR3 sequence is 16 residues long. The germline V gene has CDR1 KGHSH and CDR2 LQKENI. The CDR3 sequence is CASSPPGTVNTGELFF. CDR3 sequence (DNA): TGTGCCAGCTCACCACCGGGGACAGTAAACACCGGGGAGCTGTTTTTT.

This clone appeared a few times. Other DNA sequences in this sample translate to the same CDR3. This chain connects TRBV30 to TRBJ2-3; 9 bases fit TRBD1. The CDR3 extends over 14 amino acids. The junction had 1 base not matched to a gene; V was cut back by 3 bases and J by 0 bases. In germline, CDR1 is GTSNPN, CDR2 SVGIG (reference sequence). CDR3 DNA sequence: TGTGCCTGGAGGGGGACAGGGAGCACAGATACGCAGTATTTT. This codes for CAWRGTGSTDTQYF.

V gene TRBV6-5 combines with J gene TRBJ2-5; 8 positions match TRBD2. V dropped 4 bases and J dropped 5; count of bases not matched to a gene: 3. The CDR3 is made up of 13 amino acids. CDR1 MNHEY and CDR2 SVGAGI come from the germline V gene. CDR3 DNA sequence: TGTGCCAGCAGTTCCCCGGGGGGGGAGACCCAGTACTTC. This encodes CASSSPGGETQYF.

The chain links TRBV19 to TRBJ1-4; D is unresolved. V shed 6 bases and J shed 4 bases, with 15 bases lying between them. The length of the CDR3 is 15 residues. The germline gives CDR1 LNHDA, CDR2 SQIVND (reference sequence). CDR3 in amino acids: CASSLLSSGNEKLFF. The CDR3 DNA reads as TGTGCCAGTAGCCTATTATCCTCGGGTAATGAAAAACTGTTTTTT. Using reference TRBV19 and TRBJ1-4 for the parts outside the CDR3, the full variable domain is DGGITQSPKYLFRKEGQNVTLSCEQNLNHDAMYWYRQDPGQGLRLIYYSQIVNDFQKGDIAEGYSVSREKKESFPLTVTSAQKNPTAFYLCASSLLSSGNEKLFFGSGTQLSVL.

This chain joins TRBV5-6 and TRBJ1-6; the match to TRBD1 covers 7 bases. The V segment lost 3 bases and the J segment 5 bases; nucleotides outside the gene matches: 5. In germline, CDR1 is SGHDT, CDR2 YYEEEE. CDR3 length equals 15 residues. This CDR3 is CASSWGTENNSPLHF. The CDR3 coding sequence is TGTGCCAGCAGCTGGGGGACAGAGAATAATTCACCCCTCCACTTT.

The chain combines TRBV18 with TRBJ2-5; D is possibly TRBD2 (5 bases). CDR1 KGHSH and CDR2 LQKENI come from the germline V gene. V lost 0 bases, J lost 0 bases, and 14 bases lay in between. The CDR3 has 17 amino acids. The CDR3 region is CASSPPKSGRDQETQYF. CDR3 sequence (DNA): TGTGCCAGCTCACCACCTAAAAGCGGAAGAGACCAAGAGACCCAGTACTTC.

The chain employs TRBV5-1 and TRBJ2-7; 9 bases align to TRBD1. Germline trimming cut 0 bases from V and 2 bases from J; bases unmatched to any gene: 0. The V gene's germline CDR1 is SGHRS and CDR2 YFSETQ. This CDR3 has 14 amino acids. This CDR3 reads CASSLDRGPYEQYF. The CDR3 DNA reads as TGCGCCAGCAGCTTGGACAGGGGGCCCTACGAGCAGTACTTC.

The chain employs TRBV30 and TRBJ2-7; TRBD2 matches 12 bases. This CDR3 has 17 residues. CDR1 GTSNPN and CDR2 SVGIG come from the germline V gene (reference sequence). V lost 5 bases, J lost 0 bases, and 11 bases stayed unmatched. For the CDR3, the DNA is TGTGCCTGGCGGAAGGGACTAGCGGGCCCCAGCTCCTACGAGCAGTACTTC. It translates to CAWRKGLAGPSSYEQYF. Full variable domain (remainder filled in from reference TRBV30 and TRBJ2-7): SQTIHQWPATLVQPVGSPLSLECTVEGTSNPNLYWYRQAAGRGLQLLFYSVGIGQISSEVPQNLSASRPQDRQFILSSKKLLLSDSGFYLCAWRKGLAGPSSYEQYFGPGTRLTVT.

The CDR3 sequence: CASHPGGNDNEQFF. Here the CDR3 DNA reads TGTGCCAGCCACCCAGGGGGGAATGACAATGAGCAGTTCTTC. This chain uses TRBV18 with TRBJ2-1; tentatively, D is TRBD1 (7 bases). Germline CDR1 and CDR2: KGHSH and LQKENI. V lost 8 bases, J lost 5 bases, and 16 bases lay in between. This CDR3 region has 14 residues.

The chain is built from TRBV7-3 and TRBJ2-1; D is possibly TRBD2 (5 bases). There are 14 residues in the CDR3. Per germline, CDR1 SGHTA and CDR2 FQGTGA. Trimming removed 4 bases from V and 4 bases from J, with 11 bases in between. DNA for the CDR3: TGTGCCAGCAGCTCGGCTAGCAGTTACAATGAGCAGTTCTTC. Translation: CASSSASSYNEQFF.

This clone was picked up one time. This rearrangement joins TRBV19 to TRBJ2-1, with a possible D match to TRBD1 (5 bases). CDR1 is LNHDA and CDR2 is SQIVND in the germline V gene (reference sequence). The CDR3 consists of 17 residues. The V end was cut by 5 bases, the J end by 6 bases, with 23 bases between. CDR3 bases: TGTGCCAGTAGTCCGAGCACAGGATTAGGAGTGGTCAATGAGCAGTTCTTC. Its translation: CASSPSTGLGVVNEQFF. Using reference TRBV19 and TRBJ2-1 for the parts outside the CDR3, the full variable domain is DGGITQSPKYLFRKEGQNVTLSCEQNLNHDAMYWYRQDPGQGLRLIYYSQIVNDFQKGDIAEGYSVSREKKESFPLTVTSAQKNPTAFYLCASSPSTGLGVVNEQFFGPGTRLTVL.

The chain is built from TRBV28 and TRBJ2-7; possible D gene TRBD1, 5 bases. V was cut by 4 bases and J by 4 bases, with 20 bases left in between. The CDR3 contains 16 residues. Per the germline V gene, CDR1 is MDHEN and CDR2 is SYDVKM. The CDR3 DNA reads TGTGCCAGCAGTTCCCTTCCCGGCAGGGTGGGGTACGAGCAGTACTTC. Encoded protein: CASSSLPGRVGYEQYF.

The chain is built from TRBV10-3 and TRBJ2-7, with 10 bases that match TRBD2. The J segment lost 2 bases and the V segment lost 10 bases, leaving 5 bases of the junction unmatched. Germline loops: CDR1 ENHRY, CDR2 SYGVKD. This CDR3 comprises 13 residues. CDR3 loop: CATGTSDTYEQYF. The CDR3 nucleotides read TGTGCCACGGGGACTAGCGACACCTACGAGCAGTACTTC.

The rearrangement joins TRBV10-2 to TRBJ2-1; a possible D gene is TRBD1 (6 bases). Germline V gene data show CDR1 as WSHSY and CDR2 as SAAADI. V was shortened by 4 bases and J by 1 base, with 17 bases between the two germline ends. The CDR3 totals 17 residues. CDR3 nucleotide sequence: TGCGCCAGCAGTGCACCAGGGGCTATCGGGTCCTACAATGAGCAGTTCTTC. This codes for CASSAPGAIGSYNEQFF.

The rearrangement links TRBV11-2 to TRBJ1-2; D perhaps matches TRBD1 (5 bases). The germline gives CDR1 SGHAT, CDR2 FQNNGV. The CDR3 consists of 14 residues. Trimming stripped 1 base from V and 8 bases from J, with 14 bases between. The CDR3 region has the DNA TGTGCCAGCAGCTTAGGAACAGGAGAAAAAGGCTACACCTTC. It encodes CASSLGTGEKGYTF.

The chain's CDR3 is CASSLRTGLRTDTQYF. CDR3 nucleotides: TGTGCCAGCAGTTTGCGGACAGGGTTGCGAACAGATACGCAGTATTTT. The rearrangement joins TRBV28 to TRBJ2-3, with 8 positions matching TRBD1. After removal of 3 bases from V and 3 bases from J, the junction contained 8 bases not matched to a gene. Per the germline V gene, CDR1 is MDHEN and CDR2 is SYDVKM. CDR3 length: 16 residues.